The T cell receptor beta chain described here comes from a study of monozygotic twins with inflammatory bowel disease. Germline-derived CDR1 and CDR2 are MDHEN and SYDVKM. The CDR3 spans 15 residues. Staff drew a roughly 2.5 ml blood sample from each donor. General observations from the study: Healthy twins showed more clonotype sharing with others than IBD patients, especially patients with disease activity. Discordant twins showed the same repertoire similarity as concordant twins, possibly from limited power.

Note on this clonotype: The antigen is unknown.

TCRdb derives one entry per CDR3 protein from the 5' RACE reads, leaving out DNA. The specimen's table records more than 300,000 distinct CDR3 sequences. The V and J genes are TRBV28 and TRBJ2-2; absent DNA, TCRdb's TRBD2 call cannot be checked. Sample: blood. This receptor was identified in a human donor with ulcerative colitis or Crohn's disease, or a healthy co-twin of an affected twin (not recorded which). CDR3 loop: CASIGGGRYTGELFF.